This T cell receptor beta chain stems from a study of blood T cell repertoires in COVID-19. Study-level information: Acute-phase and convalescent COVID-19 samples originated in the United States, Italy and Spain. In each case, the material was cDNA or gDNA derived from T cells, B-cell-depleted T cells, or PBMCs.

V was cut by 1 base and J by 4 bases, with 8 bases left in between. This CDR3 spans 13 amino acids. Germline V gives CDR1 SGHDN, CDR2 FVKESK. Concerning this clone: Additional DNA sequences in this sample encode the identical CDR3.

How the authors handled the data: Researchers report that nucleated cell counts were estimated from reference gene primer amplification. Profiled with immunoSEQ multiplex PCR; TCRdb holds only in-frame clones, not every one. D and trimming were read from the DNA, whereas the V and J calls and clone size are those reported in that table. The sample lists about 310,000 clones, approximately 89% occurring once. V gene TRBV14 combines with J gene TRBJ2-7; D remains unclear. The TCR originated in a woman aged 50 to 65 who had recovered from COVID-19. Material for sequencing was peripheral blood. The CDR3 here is CASSQVPGYEQYF. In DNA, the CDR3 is TGTGCCAGCAGCCAAGTCCCAGGTTACGAGCAGTACTTC.